Described below is a single T cell receptor beta chain sequence and its context. This sample stems from a study of OX40 agonist ivuxolimab in advanced cancers. V was pared by 1 base and J by 4 bases, with 1 base of the junction left unmatched. Germline-derived CDR1 and CDR2 are MGHRA and YSYEKL. The CDR3 loop spans 14 amino acids. This table comes from immunoSEQ multiplex PCR, and its TCRdb copy is limited to in-frame clones, with some not included. The sample yields tens of thousands of clones, just under 95% seen once. This TCR derives from an adult with an advanced solid tumor such as melanoma, head and neck, liver or kidney cancer. This sample comprised CD4+ or CD8+ T cells sorted from blood, obtained in a trial of the OX40 agonist ivuxolimab. This rearrangement joins TRBV4-1 to TRBJ1-2; 9 bases are shared with TRBD1. CDR3 in DNA: TGCGCCAGCAGCCAAGGGGACAGGGCCTATGGCTACACCTTC. Translated: CASSQGDRAYGYTF.